This is a list of T cell receptor beta chains from one sample in a study of blood T cell repertoires in COVID-19. Sequencing used immunoSEQ multiplex PCR; TCRdb keeps in-frame clones, though not all of them. The sample records about 150,000 clones, 85% being singletons. Sequencing was done on a sample of peripheral blood. Receptors were obtained from a woman aged 40 to 50 with active or convalescent COVID-19. The CDR3 runs from the conserved cysteine through the conserved F or W. A D gene is named only where the DNA matches it firmly. Size is omitted from some rows. Given values are once, few, many or a class for expanded clones.

.	TRBV4-1	TRBJ1-4	.	CASSQDEVSAITGAITNEKLFF
once	TRBV19	TRBJ1-4	TRBD1	CASSTDRVNEKLFF
.	TRBV19	TRBJ1-2	.	CASSIVPGNQGAYGYTF
once	TRBV4-1	TRBJ2-3	.	CASSQESTGRSTDTQYF
.	TRBV20-1	TRBJ2-7	.	CSIPSGYEQYF
.	TRBV19	TRBJ2-3	.	CASSPRTTSDTQYF
.	TRBV7-9	TRBJ1-6	TRBD1	CASSPDRGGNSPLHF
.	TRBV5-1	TRBJ1-1	TRBD1	CASSTMGQLNTEAFF
.	TRBV28	TRBJ2-1	TRBD2	CASSLLAGGRHEQFF
.	TRBV6-6	TRBJ1-2	.	CASSYGGALNYGYTF
few	TRBV19	TRBJ2-7	TRBD2	CASSTGTSGHEQYF
few	TRBV7-2	TRBJ2-7	TRBD2	CASSLPLAGALQEQYF
.	TRBV28	TRBJ2-3	TRBD2	CASRGGLAGTDTQYF
.	TRBV27	TRBJ2-1	.	CASTDAGTPYNEQFF
.	TRBV27	TRBJ1-2	.	CASSPLGGVLYGYTF
.	TRBV19	TRBJ1-3	.	CASGSSGNTIYF
.	TRBV2	TRBJ2-3	.	CASRRGLTDTQYF
few	TRBV3-1/TRBV3-2	TRBJ1-1	TRBD1	CASSPRTGGTEAFF
.	TRBV9	TRBJ1-1	TRBD1	CASSDNTGTAMNTEAFF
.	TRBV11-2	TRBJ2-2	TRBD2	CASSSPLIAGLTGELFF
.	TRBV5-6	TRBJ1-1	.	CASRLGGLNTEAFF
.	TRBV19	TRBJ2-6	TRBD2	CASSIYAGGPSSGANVLTF
.	TRBV5-6	TRBJ2-3	TRBD2	CASSPMVAGSTDTQYF
.	TRBV11-2	TRBJ2-7	TRBD2	CASSLLGGGTYEQYF
.	TRBV4-3	TRBJ2-5	TRBD2	CASSQGAGGEGTQYF
.	TRBV5-1	TRBJ1-3	TRBD1	CASSHGTGKGNTIYF
.	TRBV14	TRBJ1-2	TRBD1	CASSLPGQGHYGYTF
.	TRBV7-2	TRBJ1-2	.	CASSLSSGQTNYGYTF
.	TRBV9	TRBJ1-1	.	CASSPNRYTEAFF
.	TRBV9	TRBJ2-7	TRBD2	CASSATSGSYEQYF
.	TRBV19	TRBJ1-6	TRBD1	CASKGEGQGNSPLHF
.	TRBV29-1	TRBJ1-2	.	CSVDRRLGGADYGYTF
.	TRBV6-1	TRBJ2-3	.	CASSDMAGTATDTQYF
.	TRBV28	TRBJ2-1	TRBD2	CASGKLRRGGAGNEQFF
once	TRBV27	TRBJ1-2	TRBD1	CASSLSHRGYGYTF
once	TRBV7-6	TRBJ2-5	.	CASSLVDWGSQETQYF
.	TRBV6-6	TRBJ1-6	.	CASSRQQGPNSPLHF
.	TRBV3-1/TRBV3-2	TRBJ2-7	.	CASTAGVAYEQYF
.	TRBV28	TRBJ2-7	TRBD1	CASSAASGGTYEQYF
.	TRBV6-2/TRBV6-3	TRBJ2-1	.	CASSYPYNEQFF
.	TRBV3-1/TRBV3-2	TRBJ2-7	.	CASSQGMGHMSSYEQYF
.	TRBV12-3/TRBV12-4	TRBJ2-1	.	CASSPYVEQFF
few	TRBV11-2	TRBJ2-7	.	CASSFSPGGYEQYF
.	TRBV6-1	TRBJ2-6	TRBD1	CASSEGQGPGANVLTF
.	TRBV30	TRBJ1-1	.	CAWSGARYTEAFF
.	TRBV15	TRBJ1-2	.	CATSVQGAYGYTF
.	TRBV5-6	TRBJ1-1	.	CASSLADTEAFF
.	TRBV4-3	TRBJ1-4	TRBD1	CASSQARDRGNEKLFF
once	TRBV7-9	TRBJ2-5	TRBD1	CASRGQGNQETQYF
.	TRBV19	TRBJ1-2	TRBD1	CATTPLDRPYGYTF
.	TRBV27	TRBJ1-5	.	CASQGSNQPQHF
.	TRBV28	TRBJ1-1	.	CASSSIVVGGWNTEAFF
.	TRBV7-2	TRBJ1-1	.	CASSHGQEAFF
.	TRBV5-4	TRBJ1-1	.	CASSLRGGNTEAFF
.	TRBV5-5	TRBJ2-7	TRBD1	CASSLGQGAYEQYF
.	TRBV9	TRBJ2-1	TRBD2	CASSILAGSSYNEQFF
.	TRBV19	TRBJ1-5	.	CASSRAGSSNQPQHF
once	TRBV23-1	TRBJ2-7	.	CARFRGRQYF
.	TRBV15	TRBJ2-3	TRBD2	CATSSRPDLAGRDTQYF
.	TRBV19	TRBJ1-5	.	CASSTTNSNQPQHF